This T cell receptor (beta chain) is from a study of shared clonotypes between healthy human individuals. Regarding this clone: As yet, its antigen is unknown.

Terminally differentiated effector memory CD45RA+ cells were excluded by CCR7 positive selection of CD45RO-negative cells. General observations from the study: Clonotypes not shared had lower generation probabilities than those common to all four donors.

The V gene lost 6 bases and the J gene lost 4 bases, with 12 bases spanning the gap. The CDR3 loop spans 13 amino acids. In germline, CDR1 is MGHDK, CDR2 SYGVNS. Some clones are missing from TCRdb's copy, which holds only in-frame ones; the method was immunoSEQ multiplex PCR. The sample includes roughly 2,000,000 clones, about 95% of them seen just once. This clonotype was obtained from a man aged 18 to 29 in good health. The chain joins TRBV25-1 to TRBJ1-1; possibly TRBD1 for D (6 bases). Sequencing was performed on naive CD8+ T cells sorted from blood. The CDR3 region is CASSVGAGTEAFF. CDR3 DNA: TGTGCCAGCAGCGTGGGGGCTGGCACTGAAGCTTTCTTT.